The 30 T cell receptor beta chains presented below share a single source sample, sequenced in a study of CD8+ T cells in alopecia areata. Treatment reported: oral pan-JAK inhibitor, 5-10 mg twice daily. Extraction and reverse transcription of RNA yielded cDNA as the sequencing template. Generated by immunoSEQ multiplex PCR, the TCRdb table keeps only in-frame clones and is missing some. This sample has 100,000 to 140,000 clones, with roughly 84% found just once. The material sequenced was CD8+ T cells sorted from blood, taken at week 24, from a patient treated with tofacitinib. Receptors originate from a human donor with alopecia areata.

This clone was detected once. The CDR3 nucleotides are TGTGCCAGCAGTACCGGGACAGGGGCGTTCCACGAGCAGTACTTC. Encoded protein: CASSTGTGAFHEQYF. This chain uses TRBV6-5 with TRBJ2-7, with TRBD1 matching over 10 bases. CDR3 length: 15 amino acids. V shed 5 bases, J shed 5 bases, and the junction held 9 bases outside the gene matches. Germline V gene lookup returns CDR1 MNHEY and CDR2 SVGAGI.

The chain is built from TRBV28 and TRBJ2-7; a weak D match, TRBD2 (5 bases). Germline CDR1 is MDHEN and CDR2 is SYDVKM. Trimming left V 6 bases short and J 3 bases short, with 15 bases between. The CDR3 has 14 amino acids. CDR3: CASSLMYGIYEQYF. CDR3 nucleotide sequence: TGTGCCAGCAGCCTAATGTACGGGATCTACGAGCAGTACTTC.

The V gene is TRBV4-3, the J gene TRBJ2-7; 9 bases match TRBD1. Unmatched junction bases numbered 7, after V lost 4 bases and J lost 6 bases. In germline, CDR1 is LGHNA, CDR2 YSLEER. The CDR3 totals 14 residues. The CDR3 bases are TGCGCCAGCAGCCCCGAGGGACAGGGTCTCGAGCAGTACTTC. Translation: CASSPEGQGLEQYF.

The chain links TRBV9 to TRBJ2-5, with D tentatively TRBD1 (5 bases). This CDR3 is built from 13 residues. Germline V CDR1 and CDR2: SGDLS, YYNGEE. Deletions cut 3 bases from V and 5 bases from J, with 11 bases between. In DNA, the CDR3 is TGTGCCAGCAGCGCGGACAACGGGGAGACCCAGTACTTC. Encoded protein: CASSADNGETQYF.

The chain is built from TRBV5-6 and TRBJ1-5; TRBD1 is a possible D gene (6 bases). Between the trimmed V and J ends, which lost 0 bases and 7 bases, there was a span of 14 bases. The CDR3 totals 15 residues. Germline V gene data show CDR1 as SGHDT and CDR2 as YYEEEE. This CDR3 reads CASSLGGGSWQPQHF. As DNA, the CDR3 is TGTGCCAGCAGCTTGGGTGGGGGCTCGTGGCAGCCCCAGCATTTT.

The sample holds one count of this clone. The chain joins TRBV6-5 to TRBJ1-1, with D uncertain. The CDR3 has 14 residues. From germline, CDR1 is MNHEY and CDR2 SVGAGI. Trimming stripped 4 bases from V and 1 base from J, with 10 bases between. CDR3 residues: CASSFLVGNTEAFF. CDR3 DNA sequence: TGTGCCAGCAGTTTCCTTGTAGGGAACACTGAAGCTTTCTTT.

The chain links TRBV9 to TRBJ2-1, with TRBD2 matching 9 bases. The germline gives CDR1 SGDLS, CDR2 YYNGEE. J was trimmed by 0 bases and V by 3 bases; bases with no gene match: 4. This CDR3 region has 16 residues. This CDR3 reads CASSAAGGSSYNEQFF. The CDR3 DNA sequence: TGTGCCAGCAGCGCTGCGGGGGGGAGCTCCTACAATGAGCAGTTCTTC.

The V call is TRBV28, the J call TRBJ1-5; a weak D match, TRBD1 (6 bases). Germline loops: CDR1 MDHEN, CDR2 SYDVKM. Trimming removed 6 bases at V and 0 bases at J, with 18 bases between. This CDR3 spans 17 amino acids. CDR3 residues: CASSPRGVGLSNQPQHF. Here the CDR3 DNA reads TGTGCCAGCAGCCCCAGGGGAGTCGGGCTTAGCAATCAGCCCCAGCATTTT.

The chain couples TRBV2 to TRBJ1-4; D is ambiguous. Germline assignment: CDR1 SNHLY and CDR2 FYNNEI. The CDR3 has 16 amino acids. V shed 3 bases and J shed 3 bases, with 14 bases lying between them. CDR3 sequence: CASSERMQPPNEKLFF. The CDR3 DNA reads as TGTGCCAGCAGTGAGCGTATGCAGCCCCCTAATGAAAAACTGTTTTTT.

The DNA of the CDR3 is TGCGCCAGCAGCTTGGGTGACACCGGGACCACAGATACGCAGTATTTT. It specifies CASSLGDTGTTDTQYF. The chain links TRBV5-1 to TRBJ2-3; either TRBD1 or TRBD2 may supply D (5 bases each). Germline V CDR1 and CDR2: SGHRS, YFSETQ. V was cut by 0 bases and J by 2 bases, with 13 bases left in between. This CDR3 is built from 16 residues.

J is TRBJ2-2 and V is TRBV7-4; D perhaps matches TRBD1 (5 bases). Germline lookup yields CDR1 SGHVT and CDR2 SQSDAQ. V was clipped by 9 bases and J by 3 bases, with 23 bases between them. The CDR3 sequence is 17 residues long. In nucleotides, the CDR3 is TGTGCCAGTTGTGTCCATGTACGGACACCAGACACCGGGGAGCTGTTTTTT. Amino acids: CASCVHVRTPDTGELFF. Complete variable domain (other parts from reference TRBV7-4 and TRBJ2-2): GAGVSQSPRYKVAKRGRDVALRCDSISGHVTLYWYRQTLGQGSEVLTYSQSDAQRDKSGRPSGRFSAERPERSVSTLKIQRTEQGDSAVYLCASCVHVRTPDTGELFFGEGSRLTVL.

This chain uses TRBV7-8 with TRBJ2-1; tentatively, D is TRBD2 (6 bases). This CDR3 comprises 15 residues. The germline V gene has CDR1 SGHVS and CDR2 FQNEAQ. Trimming cost V 1 base and J 9 bases, with 16 bases left between them. The chain's CDR3 is CASSLGGTLGSEQFF. Written as DNA, the CDR3 is TGTGCCAGCAGCTTAGGGGGGACTCTCGGGAGTGAGCAGTTCTTC.

This clone was detected once. V and J are TRBV29-1 and TRBJ1-2; no clear D. CDR3 length: 16 amino acids. Germline CDR1 is SQVTM and CDR2 is ANQGSEA. V lost 2 bases to trimming and J lost 3 bases, with 19 bases between them. The CDR3 is CSVERVGFGPDYGYTF. The CDR3 DNA is TGCAGCGTTGAAAGGGTAGGGTTCGGGCCAGACTATGGCTACACCTTC.

V usage is TRBV27 and J usage is TRBJ2-1; 9 bases line up with TRBD1. The CDR3 loop spans 15 amino acids. Germline assignment: CDR1 MNHEY and CDR2 SMNVEV (reference sequence). V dropped 5 bases and J dropped 6; count of bases not matched to a gene: 8. CDR3 loop: CASSPRDRVANEQFF. CDR3 nucleotide sequence: TGTGCCAGCAGTCCGCGGGACAGGGTAGCCAATGAGCAGTTCTTC.

J is TRBJ1-1 and V is TRBV7-9; TRBD1 agrees at 8 bases. The V segment lost 4 bases and the J segment 5 bases; nucleotides outside the gene matches: 0. This CDR3 is 12 amino acids long. Germline V gives CDR1 SEHNR, CDR2 FQNEAQ (reference sequence). This CDR3 reads CASSYRGTEAFF. The CDR3 coding sequence is TGTGCCAGCAGCTACAGGGGGACTGAAGCTTTCTTT.

This chain joins TRBV5-1 and TRBJ2-2, with TRBD2 matching 12 bases. V was clipped by 3 bases and J by 2 bases; unmatched bases: 2. The CDR3 has 16 residues. The germline V gene encodes CDR1 SGHRS and CDR2 YFSETQ. The CDR3 spells CASSWTSGANTGELFF. The CDR3 DNA follows: TGCGCCAGCAGCTGGACTAGCGGGGCAAACACCGGGGAGCTGTTTTTT.

The rearrangement joins TRBV6-5 to TRBJ2-3; 9 bases are shared with TRBD2. CDR3 length equals 15 residues. CDR1 and CDR2 (germline): MNHEY, SVGAGI. V dropped 5 bases and J dropped 1; count of bases not matched to a gene: 4. CDR3 DNA sequence: TGTGCCAGCAGTCCCTTAGCGGGAGGCACAGATACGCAGTATTTT. It specifies CASSPLAGGTDTQYF.

V gene TRBV6-1 combines with J gene TRBJ2-7; maybe TRBD1 (6 bases). Trimming took 2 bases from V and 3 from J, leaving 11 bases between them. This CDR3 is built from 14 residues. Germline V gives CDR1 MNHNS, CDR2 SASEGT. The chain's CDR3 is CASSERTDYYEQYF. For the CDR3, the DNA is TGTGCCAGCAGTGAAAGGACAGATTACTACGAGCAGTACTTC.

The rearrangement joins TRBV21-1 to TRBJ2-4; the D call TRBD1 from the table was never checked on the DNA. TRBV21-1 is an annotated pseudogene. CDR3 length: 14 residues. The CDR3 region is CASSHDRGENIQYF. In DNA form, the CDR3 reads TGTGCCAGCAGCCACGACAGGGGGGAAAACATTCAGTACTTC.

There are a few counts of this clone. The chain couples TRBV7-9 to TRBJ2-1; 7 nucleotides line up with TRBD1. V was pared by 3 bases and J by 5 bases, with 4 bases of the junction left unmatched. The CDR3 is 14 residues long. Germline CDR1 is SEHNR and CDR2 is FQNEAQ (reference sequence). This chain's CDR3 is CASSFGTDNNEQFF. For the CDR3, the DNA is TGTGCCAGCAGCTTTGGGACAGACAACAATGAGCAGTTCTTC.

The V and J genes are TRBV7-9 and TRBJ2-3, with 15 bases that match TRBD2. CDR1 is SEHNR, CDR2 FQNEAQ, per germline (reference sequence). The CDR3 has 19 amino acids. V lost 5 bases and J lost 4; bases outside the gene matches: 13. The CDR3, as DNA: TGTGCCAGCAGCCCGTTAGGACTAGCGGGGGGGCCCAGCCCAGATACGCAGTATTTT. It specifies CASSPLGLAGGPSPDTQYF.

The chain has TRBV6-5 and TRBJ2-2; 10 nucleotides align to TRBD1. J lost 2 bases, V lost 5 bases, and 2 bases had no gene match. This CDR3 is 15 amino acids long. In germline, CDR1 is MNHEY, CDR2 SVGAGI. The CDR3 DNA reads TGTGCCAGCAGTCGGACAGGGGGAAACACCGGGGAGCTGTTTTTT. Its protein product is CASSRTGGNTGELFF.

V and J are TRBV25-1 and TRBJ2-7, with D perhaps matching TRBD1 (5 bases). The CDR3 is 12 residues long. Trimming stripped 7 bases from V and 6 bases from J, with 13 bases between. The germline gives CDR1 MGHDK, CDR2 SYGVNS. CDR3 nucleotides: TGTGCCAGCACTGGCAGGGCGGCCGAGCAGTACTTC. Amino acids: CASTGRAAEQYF.

J is TRBJ2-6 and V is TRBV7-9, with TRBD1 matching over 7 bases. J gave up 0 bases and V 5 bases, and 10 bases lay outside the gene matches. The CDR3 sequence is 18 residues long. Germline V lookup: CDR1 SEHNR, CDR2 FQNEAQ (reference sequence). The chain's CDR3 is CASSPRDRTSSGANVLTF. The DNA for the CDR3 is TGTGCCAGCAGCCCCCGGGACAGAACGTCCTCTGGGGCCAACGTCCTGACTTTC.

This clone has just a few counts. In DNA form, the CDR3 reads TGTGCCAGCAGCCAGGGGCGTCAGGGGTACGAGCAGTACTTC. This translates into CASSQGRQGYEQYF. The J gene is TRBJ2-7, the V gene TRBV7-2, with D possibly being TRBD1 (6 bases). Between the trimmed V and J ends, which lost 5 bases and 4 bases, there was a span of 15 bases. Per the germline V gene, CDR1 is SGHTA and CDR2 is FQGNSA. The CDR3 is 14 amino acids.

The chain has TRBV7-8 and TRBJ2-2, with 8 bases fitting TRBD1. The CDR3 runs 18 residues. V lost 2 bases to trimming and J lost 4 bases; unmatched junction nucleotides: 12. Germline V gene sequence: CDR1 SGHVS, CDR2 FQNEAQ. CDR3 region: CASSLRLGTGDTTGELFF. The CDR3 nucleotides read TGTGCCAGCAGCTTACGTCTCGGGACAGGCGATACCACCGGGGAGCTGTTTTTT.

The chain links TRBV29-1 to TRBJ2-1, with TRBD1 identical over 9 bases. This CDR3 comprises 15 residues. The germline V gene has CDR1 SQVTM and CDR2 ANQGSEA. The V gene end was trimmed by 4 bases and the J gene end by 2 bases; junction bases not matched to a gene: 6. CDR3 amino acids: CSVAGRDRAYNEQFF. In nucleotides, the CDR3 is TGCAGCGTTGCTGGTCGGGACAGGGCCTACAATGAGCAGTTCTTC.

The table lists this clone with a count of one. The rearrangement uses TRBV27 and TRBJ2-7; D is tentatively TRBD1 or TRBD2 (5 bases each). The germline V and J ends were trimmed by 7 bases and 2 bases, with 21 bases remaining between them. CDR3 size: 16 residues. Per the germline V gene, CDR1 is MNHEY and CDR2 is SMNVEV (reference sequence). The CDR3 DNA is TGTGCCAGCAATCCCCCGGGACCCTCGGCCACCTACGAGCAGTACTTC. Amino acid sequence: CASNPPGPSATYEQYF.

The chain couples TRBV5-1 to TRBJ2-7; TRBD1 or TRBD2 may be the D gene (5 bases each). The V end lost 4 bases, the J end lost 2 bases, and 16 bases lay between the germline ends. Germline assignment: CDR1 SGHRS and CDR2 YFSETQ. The CDR3 runs to 15 residues. CDR3 nucleotides: TGCGCCAGCAGCCCCGGTTGGGGACGGACCTACGAGCAGTACTTC. Its protein product is CASSPGWGRTYEQYF. Full variable domain (rest looked up from reference TRBV5-1 and TRBJ2-7): KAGVTQTPRYLIKTRGQQVTLSCSPISGHRSVSWYQQTPGQGLQFLFEYFSETQRNKGNFPGRFSGRQFSNSRSEMNVSTLELGDSALYLCASSPGWGRTYEQYFGPGTRLTVT.

This chain joins TRBV5-6 and TRBJ2-5; 13 bases agree with TRBD2. The CDR3 is 15 amino acids. Trimming took 9 bases from V and 4 from J; bases not matched to a gene: 9. In germline, CDR1 is SGHDT, CDR2 YYEEEE. The CDR3 DNA reads as TGTGCCAACGAAACTAGCGGGGGGGCCGGAGAGACCCAGTACTTC. Translation: CANETSGGAGETQYF.